The rows below give T cell receptor beta chains drawn from one sample of a study of cytomegalovirus exposure and HLA in healthy donors. Using immunoSEQ multiplex PCR, the repertoire was profiled, and TCRdb retains in-frame clones only, with some absent. Counted here are about 200,000 clones, approximately 77% occurring once; the ten biggest clones make up around 3.7%. Sequencing input: PBMCs. These receptors were taken from a man aged 35 to 55 in good health and CMV-seropositive. Both conserved end residues are part of each CDR3. D genes are given only for firm matches. Expanded clones are given a class, and other clones once, few, many or no size at all.

CDR3aa,CDR3nt,d_gene,abundance,j_gene,v_gene
CAIKGMDRGGEAFF,TGTGCCATCAAGGGCATGGACAGGGGAGGTGAAGCTTTCTTT,TRBD1,.,TRBJ1-1,TRBV10-3
CASSQAGTSGARSTDTQYF,TGCGCCAGCAGCCAGGCCGGGACTAGCGGGGCCCGAAGCACAGATACGCAGTATTTT,TRBD2,.,TRBJ2-3,TRBV4-1
CASMREETQYF,TGTGCCAGCATGCGGGAAGAGACCCAGTACTTC,.,once,TRBJ2-5,TRBV2
CASRTTGGAFGYTF,TGTGCCAGCAGAACTACAGGGGGCGCTTTTGGCTACACCTTC,TRBD1,.,TRBJ1-2,TRBV6-6
CATSREGFSGNTIYF,TGTGCCACCAGCAGGGAGGGGTTCTCTGGAAACACCATATATTTT,.,.,TRBJ1-3,TRBV15
CASSPHFGGGRTDTQYF,TGTGCCAGCAGTCCTCATTTCGGGGGGGGCCGAACAGATACGCAGTATTTT,TRBD2,.,TRBJ2-3,TRBV27
CATSRARDSGGLQETQYF,TGTGCCACCAGCAGGGCGCGGGATAGCGGGGGCCTCCAAGAGACCCAGTACTTC,TRBD2,.,TRBJ2-5,TRBV15
CASSRAYRGSNTEAFF,TGCGCCAGCAGCAGGGCCTACAGGGGATCGAACACTGAAGCTTTCTTT,TRBD1,once,TRBJ1-1,TRBV5-1
CAISSSGANVLTF,TGTGCCATCAGTTCGTCTGGGGCCAACGTCCTGACTTTC,.,.,TRBJ2-6,TRBV10-3
CASSPQPGGTYEQYF,TGTGCCAGCTCACCACAGCCGGGGGGAACCTACGAGCAGTACTTC,TRBD2,.,TRBJ2-7,TRBV18
CASSTSGRAYEQYF,TGTGCCAGCAGTACTAGCGGGAGGGCCTACGAGCAGTACTTC,TRBD2,.,TRBJ2-7,TRBV27
CASSPGDPASSGANVLTF,TGTGCCAGCAGTCCAGGGGACCCAGCAAGCTCTGGGGCCAACGTCCTGACTTTC,.,.,TRBJ2-6,TRBV28
CASSTQGPANTGELFF,TGTGCCAGCAGTACACAGGGGCCTGCGAACACCGGGGAGCTGTTTTTT,TRBD1,.,TRBJ2-2,TRBV2
CASSKPGLLRTDTQYF,TGTGCCAGCAGCAAACCGGGACTATTACGCACAGATACGCAGTATTTT,TRBD2,.,TRBJ2-3,TRBV7-6
CASSGSYEQYF,TGTGCCAGTAGCGGGTCCTACGAGCAGTACTTC,.,.,TRBJ2-7,TRBV19
CASNMGQGLGNEQFF,TGTGCCAGCAACATGGGACAGGGGTTGGGAAATGAGCAGTTCTTC,TRBD1,.,TRBJ2-1,TRBV2
CASSPEPIASTDTQYF,TGCGCCAGCAGCCCCGAACCGATAGCTAGCACAGATACGCAGTATTTT,.,.,TRBJ2-3,TRBV5-1
CASSLKAGAVYEQYF,TGTGCCAGCAGCTTAAAGGCGGGAGCCGTCTACGAGCAGTACTTC,TRBD2,.,TRBJ2-7,TRBV7-3
CATRQDSYEQYF,TGTGCCACACGACAGGACTCCTACGAGCAGTACTTC,.,.,TRBJ2-7,TRBV2
CASTTGLMNTEAFF,TGTGCCAGCACTACGGGGTTGATGAACACTGAAGCTTTCTTT,.,.,TRBJ1-1,TRBV2